This T cell receptor beta chain was retrieved from a study of shared clonotypes between healthy human individuals. Study-wide results and limits: It was observed that roughly 5.1% of naive CD4 clonotypes were shared across a few donors. The study sampled only blood, and tissue repertoires likely differ.

This CDR3 spans 13 amino acids. Germline loops: CDR1 ENHRY, CDR2 SYGVKD. Trimming shortened V by 5 bases and J by 2 bases, and 7 bases separated the two germline ends. About this clone itself: Its antigen is unknown.

Clones were sequenced by immunoSEQ multiplex PCR, and TCRdb holds only the in-frame ones, with some missing. This repertoire shows under 550,000 clones, about 96% found once; its top ten account for roughly 0.06%. CD4+ cell separation produced CD45RA+ naive and CD45RA-negative memory subsets. The rearrangement links TRBV10-3 to TRBJ1-3; D unclear. Material: naive CD4+ T cells sorted from blood. The subset denotes: CD45RA+ positively selected. The sequence was collected from a young woman in good health. As DNA, the CDR3 is TGTGCCATCAGTCAAATGACTGGAAACACCATATATTTT. This codes for CAISQMTGNTIYF.